The 32 T cell receptor beta chains below all came from one sample that was sequenced in a study of blood T cell repertoires in COVID-19. Method: immunoSEQ multiplex PCR; TCRdb's copy keeps in-frame clones and lacks some. This sample has approximately 160,000 clones, with about four fifths found just once. Sequenced input: peripheral blood. The receptors here all came from a man aged 55 to 70 with active or convalescent COVID-19.

The rearrangement links TRBV25-1 to TRBJ2-7, with TRBD2 as a possible D gene (5 bases). With 5 bases removed from V and 5 bases from J, the gap between germline ends came to 19 bases. CDR1 and CDR2 from the germline V gene are MGHDK and SYGVNS. This CDR3 is built from 15 residues. CDR3 coding DNA: TGTGCCAGCAGTCCGGCCCGGGGAATAAAAGACGAGCAGTACTTC. Amino acids: CASSPARGIKDEQYF.

The CDR3 DNA reads TGCAGCGCCCGGGACTACCGCAATGAGCAGTTCTTC. Protein: CSARDYRNEQFF. V is TRBV29-1 and J is TRBJ2-1; 7 bases line up with TRBD2. The germline CDR1 and CDR2 sequences are SQVTM and ANQGSEA. This CDR3 contains 12 residues. V lost 7 bases and J lost 6; bases outside the gene matches: 6.

This clone appeared a few times. The chain employs TRBV7-6 and TRBJ2-2; TRBD2 matches 11 bases. CDR3 length equals 16 residues. The J segment lost 0 bases and the V segment lost 5 bases, leaving 2 bases of the junction unmatched. Per germline, CDR1 SGHVS and CDR2 FNYEAQ. CDR3 residues: CASSQLAGANTGELFF. In DNA, the CDR3 is TGTGCCAGCAGCCAACTAGCGGGAGCGAACACCGGGGAGCTGTTTTTT.

The chain has TRBV28 and TRBJ1-5, with 7 nucleotides matching TRBD1. With V trimmed by 6 bases and J by 2 bases, 4 bases remained unmatched. The CDR3 extends over 14 amino acids. Germline CDR1 is MDHEN and CDR2 is SYDVKM. The CDR3 DNA reads as TGTGCCAGCAGCCCCGGGACAGGCAATCAGCCCCAGCATTTT. Protein: CASSPGTGNQPQHF. Full variable domain (outside the CDR3, taken from reference TRBV28 and TRBJ1-5): DVKVTQSSRYLVKRTGEKVFLECVQDMDHENMFWYRQDPGLGLRLIYFSYDVKMKEKGDIPEGYSVSREKKERFSLILESASTNQTSMYLCASSPGTGNQPQHFGDGTRLSIL.

The V and J genes are TRBV6-5 and TRBJ1-5; TRBD1 agrees at 8 bases. V was pared by 7 bases and J by 7 bases, with 9 bases of the junction left unmatched. Germline-derived CDR1 and CDR2 are MNHEY and SVGAGI. The CDR3 covers 14 residues. CDR3 amino acids: CASTNPGGGQPQHF. DNA of the CDR3: TGTGCCAGCACTAATCCAGGGGGCGGCCAGCCCCAGCATTTT.

The chain combines TRBV19 with TRBJ1-4; no definite D call. From germline, CDR1 is LNHDA and CDR2 SQIVND (reference sequence). The CDR3 runs to 13 residues. V lost 6 bases, J lost 8 bases, and 13 bases lay in between. CDR3 region: CASRHGSREKLFF. The CDR3 DNA is TGTGCCAGTAGACACGGGAGTCGCGAAAAACTGTTTTTT.

Only one count was recorded for this clone. The chain joins TRBV11-3 to TRBJ2-4; D is possibly TRBD1 (6 bases). V was cut by 7 bases and J by 5 bases, with 21 bases left in between. Germline CDR1 is SGHNT and CDR2 is YENEEA. The CDR3 is 16 residues long. CDR3 nucleotide sequence: TGTGCCAGCACCCCCCTAGAGAACAGGGACCAAAACATTCAGTACTTC. It encodes CASTPLENRDQNIQYF.

This rearrangement joins TRBV6-5 to TRBJ2-5, with D perhaps TRBD2 (7 bases). Per the germline V gene, CDR1 is MNHEY and CDR2 is SVGAGI. This CDR3 comprises 14 residues. V was clipped by 4 bases and J by 5 bases, with 14 bases between them. The CDR3 coding sequence is TGTGCCAGCAGTTCCGCGGGGGCGGGGGAGACCCAGTACTTC. This gives the protein CASSSAGAGETQYF.

This clone was recorded once. The chain has TRBV11-2 and TRBJ2-7; 8 nucleotides align to TRBD2. The V and J ends lost 0 bases and 3 bases, in that order; junction bases with no gene match: 7. Germline CDR1 is SGHAT and CDR2 is FQNNGV. The CDR3 spans 16 residues. CDR3 protein: CASSLDSGRGDYEQYF. CDR3 bases: TGTGCCAGCAGCTTAGATAGTGGGCGGGGGGACTACGAGCAGTACTTC.

The genes are TRBV5-1 and TRBJ1-1; the match to TRBD1 covers 7 bases. The CDR3 has 14 residues. Germline V gene lookup returns CDR1 SGHRS and CDR2 YFSETQ. Losses at the gene ends were 7 bases for V and 1 base for J; bases not matched to a gene: 7. For the CDR3, the DNA is TGCGCCAGCGGAGAGACAGGGTGGAACACTGAAGCTTTCTTT. As protein: CASGETGWNTEAFF.

The chain joins TRBV27 to TRBJ2-7, with 9 positions matching TRBD1. J lost 5 bases, V lost 5 bases, and 7 bases had no gene match. The CDR3 covers 14 residues. Germline lookup yields CDR1 MNHEY and CDR2 SMNVEV (reference sequence). The CDR3 DNA reads as TGTGCCAGCAGTCCCGGGACAGGGTATAACGAGCAGTACTTC. Translating it yields CASSPGTGYNEQYF.

The chain couples TRBV14 to TRBJ2-1, with 13 bases identical to TRBD2. V dropped 1 base and J dropped 4; count of bases not matched to a gene: 4. The CDR3 contains 17 residues. The germline gives CDR1 SGHDN, CDR2 FVKESK. CDR3 protein: CASSQGTSGGIYNEQFF. The CDR3 nucleotides read TGTGCCAGCAGCCAAGGGACTAGCGGGGGAATTTACAATGAGCAGTTCTTC.

The V call is TRBV28, the J call TRBJ1-3, with 7 bases fitting TRBD1. Germline V lookup: CDR1 MDHEN, CDR2 SYDVKM. The CDR3 length is 13 residues. The V and J ends lost 5 bases and 10 bases, in that order; junction bases with no gene match: 8. The CDR3 DNA is TGTGCCAGCAGTCCCACAGGGGAAAAGACCATATATTTT. This translates into CASSPTGEKTIYF.

The chain recombines TRBV3-1 (or the pseudogene TRBV3-2) with TRBJ2-5, with D uncertain. The CDR3 has 14 amino acids. Germline CDR1 LGHDT, CDR2 YNNKEL (reference sequence). V lost 6 bases and J lost 0, with 11 bases in between. The CDR3 reads CASSDILYQETQYF. CDR3 nucleotides: TGTGCCAGCAGTGACATCCTTTACCAAGAGACCCAGTACTTC.

The gene calls are TRBV5-1 and TRBJ2-7; perhaps TRBD1 as D (6 bases). The germline V gene encodes CDR1 SGHRS and CDR2 YFSETQ. V lost 0 bases and J 5 bases, leaving 12 bases between the germline ends. The CDR3 spans 14 residues. The CDR3 is CASSLARGRDEQYF. Here the CDR3 DNA reads TGCGCCAGCAGCTTGGCCAGGGGCAGGGACGAGCAGTACTTC.

The sample holds many counts of this clone. V and J are TRBV7-6 and TRBJ2-3; 8 bases are shared with TRBD2. After removal of 1 base from V and 2 bases from J, the junction contained 17 bases not matched to a gene. Per germline, CDR1 SGHVS and CDR2 FNYEAQ. The CDR3 runs to 20 residues. The CDR3 nucleotides read TGTGCCAGCAGCTTAGTACGGCGGGGGGTGTTAGAATCTGACACAGATACGCAGTATTTT. Translated: CASSLVRRGVLESDTDTQYF.

This chain connects TRBV19 to TRBJ1-1; the D is unclear. Trimming took off 7 bases at V and 1 base at J, with 10 bases between the two ends. The CDR3 length is 13 residues. CDR1 and CDR2 (germline): LNHDA, SQIVND (reference sequence). The CDR3 protein is CASKTQSNTEAFF. CDR3 in DNA: TGTGCCAGTAAAACCCAGTCGAACACTGAAGCTTTCTTT.

The chain is built from TRBV19 and TRBJ1-2; D may be TRBD1 (5 bases). CDR1 is LNHDA, CDR2 SQIVND, per germline (reference sequence). This CDR3 comprises 12 residues. Trimming left V 5 bases short and J 4 bases short, with 8 bases between. The CDR3 DNA is TGTGCCAGTAGTGCCGACAGCTATGGCTACACCTTC. This sequence encodes CASSADSYGYTF.

The chain couples TRBV7-2 to TRBJ1-2; a weak D match, TRBD1 (5 bases). CDR3 length: 14 amino acids. CDR1 is SGHTA and CDR2 is FQGNSA in the germline V gene. Trimming took 5 bases from V and 1 from J, leaving 11 bases between them. The CDR3 sequence is CASSAGQGNYGYTF. In nucleotides, the CDR3 is TGTGCCAGCAGCGCGGGGCAGGGTAACTATGGCTACACCTTC.

The chain joins TRBV11-1 to TRBJ1-1, with D uncertain. Germline V CDR1 and CDR2: SGHAT, FQDESV (reference sequence). Deletions cut 8 bases from V and 5 bases from J, with 9 bases between. The CDR3 totals 11 residues. CDR3 bases: TGTGCCAGCCACCCGGGGACTGAAGCTTTCTTT. It yields the protein CASHPGTEAFF.

The chain couples TRBV7-2 to TRBJ2-6; the D gene is possibly TRBD1 (6 bases). V shed 7 bases and J shed 4 bases, with 14 bases lying between them. The germline CDR1 and CDR2 sequences are SGHTA and FQGNSA. The CDR3 is 15 amino acids. Here the CDR3 reads CASTLPGAGANVLTF. In DNA form, the CDR3 reads TGTGCCAGCACTCTGCCAGGGGCCGGGGCCAACGTCCTGACTTTC.

The chain carries TRBV7-9 and TRBJ2-5; 7 positions match TRBD1. The CDR3 extends over 15 amino acids. V lost 4 bases and J lost 4; bases outside the gene matches: 9. Germline-derived CDR1 and CDR2 are SEHNR and FQNEAQ (reference sequence). CDR3 DNA sequence: TGTGCCAGCAGCTCCATACAGGGGATCGGAGAGACCCAGTACTTC. This encodes CASSSIQGIGETQYF.

The rearrangement links TRBV7-9 to TRBJ2-3, with TRBD2 matching over 7 bases. Germline V gene lookup returns CDR1 SEHNR and CDR2 FQNEAQ (reference sequence). The CDR3 is 16 residues long. The trim removed 4 bases at V and 1 base at J, leaving 8 bases unmatched. The CDR3 nucleotides are TGTGCCAGCAGCTCACTCAGCGGGACCGGCACAGATACGCAGTATTTT. Translated: CASSSLSGTGTDTQYF. The full variable domain, rest sourced from reference TRBV7-9 and TRBJ2-3, is DTGVSQNPRHKITKRGQNVTFRCDPISEHNRLYWYRQTLGQGPEFLTYFQNEAQLEKSRLLSDRFSAERPKGSFSTLEIQRTEQGDSAMYLCASSSLSGTGTDTQYFGPGTRLTVL.

This clone showed up just a few times. The chain combines TRBV7-2 with TRBJ2-1; the D gene is possibly TRBD2 (6 bases). The CDR3 sequence is 13 residues long. Trimming removed 5 bases from V and 6 bases from J, with 11 bases in between. CDR1 is SGHTA and CDR2 is FQGNSA in the germline V gene. CDR3 DNA sequence: TGTGCCAGCAGCCCCCGGAGGGTCAATGAGCAGTTCTTC. Amino acid sequence: CASSPRRVNEQFF.

This clone was counted between two and nine times. The V call is TRBV19, the J call TRBJ2-7; D is uncertain. Per germline, CDR1 LNHDA and CDR2 SQIVND (reference sequence). V lost 4 bases, J lost 5 bases, and 15 bases lay in between. CDR3 length: 14 amino acids. CDR3 bases: TGTGCCAGTAGTAGGGCCGCGAATAGGAACGAGCAGTACTTC. This codes for CASSRAANRNEQYF.

This chain uses TRBV6-6 with TRBJ1-4; 8 bases match TRBD1. Germline V gives CDR1 MNHNY, CDR2 SVGAGI (reference sequence). J gave up 4 bases and V 6 bases, and 4 bases lay outside the gene matches. The CDR3 extends over 14 amino acids. The CDR3, as DNA: TGTGCCAGCAGCAAGGGACAGGATAATGAAAAACTGTTTTTT. It yields the protein CASSKGQDNEKLFF.

This clone was observed a single time. This rearrangement joins TRBV13 to TRBJ2-1; 8 bases map to TRBD2. The V and J ends lost 3 bases and 8 bases, in that order; junction bases with no gene match: 21. The germline gives CDR1 PRHDT, CDR2 FYEKMQ (reference sequence). The CDR3 is 19 amino acids. The CDR3: CASSFFFDPREEERDEQFF. The CDR3 bases are TGTGCCAGCAGCTTTTTCTTCGATCCGCGGGAGGAGGAGCGGGATGAGCAGTTCTTC.

This sequence joins TRBV7-9 and TRBJ1-1, with TRBD1 matching over 7 bases. The J segment lost 1 base and the V segment lost 6 bases, leaving 5 bases of the junction unmatched. Germline CDR1 SEHNR, CDR2 FQNEAQ (reference sequence). CDR3 size: 14 residues. The CDR3 region has the DNA TGTGCCAGCAGGCGGGACAGCTCGAACACTGAAGCTTTCTTT. This gives the protein CASRRDSSNTEAFF. Full variable domain (outside the CDR3, taken from reference TRBV7-9 and TRBJ1-1): DTGVSQNPRHKITKRGQNVTFRCDPISEHNRLYWYRQTLGQGPEFLTYFQNEAQLEKSRLLSDRFSAERPKGSFSTLEIQRTEQGDSAMYLCASRRDSSNTEAFFGQGTRLTVV.

This sequence joins TRBV7-8 and TRBJ2-1, with TRBD2 identical over 7 bases. The CDR3 loop spans 14 amino acids. Trimming at V came to 5 bases and at J to 3 bases, leaving 4 bases not matched to a gene. The germline gives CDR1 SGHVS, CDR2 FQNEAQ. CDR3 sequence reads: CASSPGGGYNEQFF. In nucleotides, the CDR3 is TGTGCCAGCAGCCCAGGCGGGGGCTACAATGAGCAGTTCTTC.

This clone occurred once. The genes are TRBV14 and TRBJ2-7; D ambiguous. The germline V gene has CDR1 SGHDN and CDR2 FVKESK. With 2 bases removed from V and 3 bases from J, the gap between germline ends came to 2 bases. This CDR3 is 11 amino acids long. CDR3 sequence: CASSQYYEQYF. CDR3 DNA sequence: TGTGCCAGCAGCCAATACTACGAGCAGTACTTC.

The chain has TRBV11-2 and TRBJ2-1; TRBD2 matches 8 bases. With V trimmed by 6 bases and J by 3 bases, 7 bases remained unmatched. The CDR3 is 15 residues long. Per the germline V gene, CDR1 is SGHAT and CDR2 is FQNNGV. The CDR3 coding sequence is TGTGCCAGCAGACCTTCGGCGGGAGGCTACAATGAGCAGTTCTTC. Translation: CASRPSAGGYNEQFF.

This clone was found once. CDR3 amino acids: CASSQDRRGRSGYTF. For the CDR3, the DNA is TGTGCCAGCAGCCAAGATAGGAGGGGGCGTAGTGGCTACACCTTC. The J gene is TRBJ1-2, the V gene TRBV3-1 (or the pseudogene TRBV3-2), with 7 bases fitting TRBD1. CDR1 and CDR2 from the germline V gene are LGHDT and YNNKEL (reference sequence). The ends lost 0 bases at V and 7 bases at J; junction bases unmatched: 8. The CDR3 is 15 residues long.